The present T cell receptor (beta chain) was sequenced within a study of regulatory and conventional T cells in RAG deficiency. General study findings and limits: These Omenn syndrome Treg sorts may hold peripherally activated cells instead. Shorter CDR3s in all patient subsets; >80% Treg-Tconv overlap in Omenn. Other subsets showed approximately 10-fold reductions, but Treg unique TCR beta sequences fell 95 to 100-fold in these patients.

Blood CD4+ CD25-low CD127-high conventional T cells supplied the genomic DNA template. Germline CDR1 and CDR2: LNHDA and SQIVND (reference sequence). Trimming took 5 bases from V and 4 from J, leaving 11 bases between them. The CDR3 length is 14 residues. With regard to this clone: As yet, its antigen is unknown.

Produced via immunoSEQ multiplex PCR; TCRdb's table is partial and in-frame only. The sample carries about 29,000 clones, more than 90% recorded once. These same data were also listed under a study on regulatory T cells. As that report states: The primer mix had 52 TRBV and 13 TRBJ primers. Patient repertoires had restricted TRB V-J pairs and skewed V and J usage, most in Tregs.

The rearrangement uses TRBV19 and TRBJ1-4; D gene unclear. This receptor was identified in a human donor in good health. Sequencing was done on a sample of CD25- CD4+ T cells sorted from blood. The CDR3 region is CASSGTAHNEKLFF. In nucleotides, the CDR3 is TGTGCCAGTAGTGGTACAGCCCATAATGAAAAACTGTTTTTT.